Here is one T cell receptor (beta chain) with its context. Its antigen remains unidentified. This entry belongs to a study of cytomegalovirus exposure and HLA in healthy donors. The study's findings and limits: Links to common viral pathogens appeared, in a later analysis, for several of the most significant clusters.

Trimming cost V 0 bases and J 7 bases, with 8 bases left between them. This CDR3 is built from 13 residues. The germline V gene has CDR1 SGHRS and CDR2 YFSETQ. 13 Jbeta primers and 60 Vbeta primers were used for the PCR. Original handling: Later work found 65 million to 85 million unique TCR beta chains, with 10 million to 14 million shared. TCRdb's table, derived via immunoSEQ multiplex PCR, lists solely in-frame clones and lacks some. The V and J calls and clone size were taken over from that table, and D and trimming were inferred from the DNA. The sample has about 150,000 clones; approximately 78% are singletons.

This receptor was taken from a woman aged 35 to 49 in good health and CMV-seropositive. Input material: PBMCs. The rearrangement links TRBV5-1 to TRBJ2-1, with D unresolved. The CDR3 DNA reads as TGCGCCAGCAGCTTGGTTGCGATAAATGAGCAGTTCTTC. It is translated as CASSLVAINEQFF.